The 30 T cell receptor beta chains in this list originate from one sample, sequenced in a study of prognosis after radiotherapy for stage I lung cancer. It was by two-round multiplex PCR that TCR beta CDR3 was amplified from genomic DNA. Initially, in first-round PCR, primers specific to each TRBV and TRBJ gene were used. TCRdb independently ran MiXCR on the multiplex PCR reads; one entry per CDR3 protein. The table lists around 26,000 distinct CDR3 sequences, approximately 44% of them singletons. Sequencing used PBMCs, obtained before or after stereotactic body radiation therapy (not recorded which). The receptors here all came from a donor over 45 with non-small cell lung cancer.

In regard to this clonotype: This likely reflects a read error, since a far larger clone is one base away. The CDR3 coding sequence is TGTGCCAGCAGCTTAGAATACAAGCAGTACTTC. Residues: CASSLEYKQYF. The chain employs TRBV7-9 and TRBJ2-7; D unresolved. Trimming cost V 1 base and J 8 bases, with 6 bases left between them. Germline-derived CDR1 and CDR2 are SEHNR and FQNEAQ (reference sequence). CDR3 length: 11 amino acids.

This clonotype appeared many times. The genes are TRBV20-1 and TRBJ2-3; no definite D call. The CDR3 runs 12 residues. Germline CDR1 and CDR2: DFQATT and SNEGSKA (reference sequence). The CDR3 loop reads CSPSTITDTQYF. As DNA, the CDR3 is TGCAGCCCCTCTACTATCACAGATACGCAGTATTTT.

A word on this clonotype: With a far larger clone one base away, a read error is the likely cause. The V gene is TRBV6-9, the J gene TRBJ2-7; 8 bases agree with TRBD1. The CDR3 contains 13 residues. With 5 bases clipped from V and 7 bases from J, the junction kept 7 bases outside the gene matches. Looked up from germline, CDR1 is MNHGY and CDR2 is SVAAGI. Here the CDR3 reads CASSDGRGLEQYF. For the CDR3, the DNA is TGTGCCAGCAGTGATGGCAGGGGGCTGGAGCAGTACTTC.

The chain links TRBV20-1 to TRBJ1-4; D not resolved. V dropped 2 bases and J dropped 8 bases, with 21 bases sitting between them. The CDR3 covers 16 residues. Germline-derived CDR1 and CDR2 are DFQATT and SNEGSKA (reference sequence). The CDR3 sequence is CSARQSEGRIWEKLFF. The CDR3 coding sequence is TGCAGTGCTAGACAGTCCGAGGGCAGGATCTGGGAAAAACTGTTTTTT.

A note on this clonotype: Compared with germline, one end of the junction differs, possibly owing to a read error. The chain carries TRBV12-3 or TRBV12-4 and TRBJ2-2; the match to TRBD1 covers 10 bases. The CDR3 sequence is 15 residues long. For the CDR3, the DNA is TGTGCCAGCAGTGGGGACAGGGGAAACACCTGGGAGCTGTTTTTT. Translated: CASSGDRGNTWELFF.

CDR3 sequence: CASSPGQDDQPQHF. Written as DNA, the CDR3 is TGTGCCAGCAGTCCGGGACAGGACGATCAGCCCCAGCATTTT. V and J are TRBV6-2 or TRBV6-3 and TRBJ1-5; the match to TRBD1 covers 8 bases. Germline assignment: CDR1 MNHEY and CDR2 SVGEGT. Trimming removed 5 bases from V and 5 bases from J; junction bases left unmatched: 5. The CDR3 sequence is 14 residues long.

This clonotype is medium-sized within its sample. V usage is TRBV6-2 or TRBV6-3 and J usage is TRBJ1-1, with 7 bases that match TRBD1. Trimming cost V 2 bases and J 11 bases; bases outside gene matches: 8. CDR1 MNHEY and CDR2 SVGEGT come from the germline V gene. CDR3 size: 13 residues. CDR3 nucleotide sequence: TGTGCCAGCAGTTACATAGGACAGGAAGAGGCTTTCTTT. The encoded protein is CASSYIGQEEAFF.

To note about this clonotype: Sequence at one end of the junction differs from germline and may be a read error. The rearrangement joins TRBV6-2 or TRBV6-3 to TRBJ2-7; D gene uncertain. Germline assignment: CDR1 MNHEY and CDR2 SVGEGT. This CDR3 contains 15 residues. The CDR3 nucleotides are TGTGCCAGCAGTTACAGAGGAGCAAGTTCCTACGATCAGTACTTC. Residues: CASSYRGASSYDQYF.

Of note for this clonotype: The junction shows a germline mismatch at one end, possibly a read error. The chain uses TRBV6-5 and TRBJ2-2; the match to TRBD1 covers 7 bases. The V gene's germline CDR1 is MNHEY and CDR2 SVGAGI. The CDR3 is made up of 17 amino acids. The CDR3 loop reads CASSYVQGVANNGEMFF. CDR3 sequence (DNA): TGTGCCAGCAGTTACGTTCAGGGGGTCGCGAACAACGGGGAGATGTTTTTT.

This clonotype was counted ten times or more. The V call is TRBV6-1, the J call TRBJ1-1, with 8 bases matching TRBD1. Germline V gene lookup returns CDR1 MNHNS and CDR2 SASEGT. This CDR3 contains 15 residues. Germline trimming cut 6 bases from V and 4 bases from J; bases unmatched to any gene: 10. The CDR3 loop is CASRPFGQGSTEAFF. CDR3 bases: TGTGCCAGCAGACCATTTGGACAGGGTAGCACTGAAGCTTTCTTT.

This rearrangement joins TRBV7-2 to TRBJ1-5; no reliable D call. The V end was cut by 7 bases, the J end by 2 bases, with 15 bases between. The CDR3 is 15 amino acids. Per germline, CDR1 SGHTA and CDR2 FQGNSA. This chain's CDR3 is CASISNTGGNQPQHF. CDR3 bases: TGTGCCAGCATTTCAAACACCGGCGGCAATCAGCCCCAGCATTTT.

Notes on this clonotype: The junction differs from germline at one of its ends, possibly a read error. The V and J genes are TRBV7-8 and TRBJ1-3; D unclear. From germline, CDR1 is SGHVS and CDR2 FQNEAQ. The CDR3 sequence is 11 residues long. The CDR3 bases are TGTGACAGCCGTGATGGAAACACAATATATTTT. Its protein is CDSRDGNTIYF.

The J gene is TRBJ1-3, the V gene TRBV2; D unclear. CDR1 is SNHLY, CDR2 FYNNEI, per germline. Trimming removed 5 bases at V and 0 bases at J, with 8 bases between. The CDR3 extends over 14 amino acids. CDR3 residues: CASSWTVSGNTIYF. The DNA for the CDR3 is TGTGCCAGCAGTTGGACCGTCTCTGGAAACACCATATATTTT.

This clonotype appeared a few times. The chain joins TRBV3-1 to TRBJ1-4, with 7 bases that match TRBD1. The ends lost 5 bases at V and 7 bases at J; junction bases unmatched: 10. Germline assignment: CDR1 LGHDT and CDR2 YNNKEL (reference sequence). The CDR3 contains 15 residues. The CDR3 sequence is CASSSLTGWGEKLFF. CDR3 in DNA: TGTGCCAGCAGCTCATTGACAGGGTGGGGTGAAAAACTGTTTTTT. Combining the CDR3 with reference TRBV3-1 and TRBJ1-4 gives the whole variable domain DTAVSQTPKYLVTQMGNDKSIKCEQNLGHDTMYWYKQDSKKFLKIMFSYNNKELIINETVPNRFSPKSPDKAHLNLHINSLELGDSAVYFCASSSLTGWGEKLFFGSGTQLSVL.

The gene calls are TRBV6-1 and TRBJ1-4; D gene ambiguous. V was pared by 6 bases and J by 4 bases, with 18 bases between. This CDR3 spans 16 amino acids. The germline gives CDR1 MNHNS, CDR2 SASEGT. CDR3 amino acids: CASSLEPAVNNEKLFF. Written as DNA, the CDR3 is TGTGCCAGCAGCCTCGAGCCGGCAGTTAATAATGAAAAACTGTTTTTT.

To note about this clonotype: A much larger clone lies a single base off, so this may be a read error. The chain employs TRBV29-1 and TRBJ2-3; 8 nucleotides line up with TRBD1. CDR3 length: 13 amino acids. Germline V lookup: CDR1 SQVTM, CDR2 ANQGSEA. J gave up 11 bases and V 8 bases, and 15 bases lay outside the gene matches. The CDR3 sequence is CSIQGAEFLKQYF. Here the CDR3 DNA reads TGCAGCATCCAGGGGGCAGAGTTTCTAAAGCAGTATTTT.

This clonotype was recorded many times. V usage is TRBV20-1 and J usage is TRBJ2-5; TRBD1 matches 7 bases. J was trimmed by 0 bases and V by 1 base; bases with no gene match: 8. The CDR3 is 16 residues long. CDR1 and CDR2 from the germline V gene are DFQATT and SNEGSKA (reference sequence). The CDR3 nucleotides are TGCAGTGCTAGAGCTCTTTGGACAGGAGACCAAGAGACCCAGTACTTC. Translating it yields CSARALWTGDQETQYF.

Of note for this clonotype: Only one base separates this from a far larger clonotype, so it likely reflects a read error. The V and J genes are TRBV6-4 and TRBJ1-1; perhaps TRBD1 as D (6 bases). The CDR3 consists of 12 residues. Germline CDR1 MRHNA, CDR2 SNTAGT. The CDR3 bases are TGTGCCAGCAGTTACAGGGCGGGTGAAGATTTCTTT. Translated: CASSYRAGEDFF.

On this clonotype: A much larger clone differs by one base, so this may be a read error. The CDR3 sequence: CVSSLGSGNNYGYTF. For the CDR3, the DNA is TGTGTCAGCAGCTTGGGTTCAGGGAACAACTATGGCTACACCTTC. The V call is TRBV5-4, the J call TRBJ1-2; D may be TRBD1 (5 bases). The germline gives CDR1 SGHNT, CDR2 YYREEE (reference sequence). The length of the CDR3 is 15 residues.

V and J are TRBV5-1 and TRBJ2-7; tentatively, D is TRBD1 or TRBD2 (7 bases each). V gave up 4 bases and J gave up 7 bases, with 18 bases separating them. Germline V gene data show CDR1 as SGHRS and CDR2 as YFSETQ. CDR3 size: 14 residues. Here the CDR3 reads CASSTYPGGGEQYF. The CDR3 coding sequence is TGCGCCAGCAGCACCTATCCAGGGGGAGGGGAGCAGTACTTC.

The chain links TRBV6-4 to TRBJ2-5, with 8 bases fitting TRBD2. The J segment lost 4 bases and the V segment lost 10 bases, leaving 17 bases of the junction unmatched. Germline CDR1 reads MRHNA; CDR2 reads SNTAGT. CDR3 length equals 16 residues. The CDR3 is CATPRQREIPGETQYF. As DNA, the CDR3 is TGTGCCACCCCTCGCCAGCGGGAGATACCGGGAGAGACCCAGTACTTC.

Worth noting for this clonotype: The junction shows a germline mismatch at one end, possibly a read error. V usage is TRBV30 and J usage is TRBJ1-5; D gene unclear. Germline assignment: CDR1 GTSNPN and CDR2 SVGIG (reference sequence). The CDR3 is made up of 14 amino acids. The CDR3 region is CAWKRRNSNQPQHF. The CDR3 DNA is TGTGCCTGGAAAAGACGGAATAGCAACCAGCCCCAGCATTTT.

This clonotype was detected ten times or more. The rearrangement joins TRBV10-3 to TRBJ2-3; TRBD1 matches at 8 bases. With 3 bases clipped from V and 9 bases from J, the junction kept 8 bases outside the gene matches. The CDR3 is 14 amino acids. Germline assignment: CDR1 ENHRY and CDR2 SYGVKD. CDR3 nucleotide sequence: TGTGCCATCAGTGAAGCGCAGGGGGCCCGGACGCAGTATTTT. Translating it yields CAISEAQGARTQYF.

J is TRBJ2-7 and V is TRBV5-1; 7 bases map to TRBD1. V lost 6 bases, J lost 3 bases, and 12 bases stayed unmatched. From germline, CDR1 is SGHRS and CDR2 YFSETQ. The CDR3 is made up of 15 amino acids. The CDR3 DNA reads TGCGCCAGCAAAAGTGGTCCGGACAGGCACTACGAGCAGTACTTC. It translates to CASKSGPDRHYEQYF.

Notes on this clonotype: One end of the junction does not line up with germline, which may come from a read error. CDR3 in amino acids: CAISMVGQPQHF. CDR3 coding DNA: TGTGCCATTAGTATGGTGGGTCAGCCCCAGCATTTT. The rearrangement links TRBV19 to TRBJ1-5; unclear D gene. The V gene's germline CDR1 is LNHDA and CDR2 SQIVND (reference sequence). The CDR3 has 12 residues.

This clonotype has a single count. The rearrangement uses TRBV7-2 and TRBJ2-2, with a weak D call TRBD1 (6 bases). Germline CDR1 reads SGHTA; CDR2 reads FQGNSA. This CDR3 region has 16 residues. V was shortened by 7 bases and J by 8 bases, with 23 bases between the two germline ends. The CDR3 nucleotides are TGTGCCAGCATCTCCCTCAGGGGCGGCCCGGGGGGGGAGCTGTTTTTT. Translation: CASISLRGGPGGELFF.

By frequency in the sample, this clonotype is medium-sized. V and J are TRBV6-5 and TRBJ1-6; 7 bases align to TRBD1. Germline CDR1 is MNHEY and CDR2 is SVGAGI. Trimming cost V 2 bases and J 6 bases; bases outside gene matches: 7. The CDR3 runs 16 residues. The CDR3 bases are TGTGCCAGCAGTTACACACAGGGGTTACTTAATTCACCCCTCCACTTT. Its translation: CASSYTQGLLNSPLHF.

The chain has TRBV28 and TRBJ1-4, with D unclear. Trimming left V 2 bases short and J 7 bases short, with 11 bases between. This CDR3 spans 14 amino acids. Germline V CDR1 and CDR2: MDHEN, SYDVKM. The CDR3 here is CASSLNDRFEKLFF. The CDR3 nucleotides are TGTGCCAGCAGTTTAAATGACCGGTTTGAAAAACTGTTTTTT.

There are many counts of this clonotype. CDR3 sequence reads: CASSSGGSSSYEQYF. The CDR3 nucleotides read TGTGCCAGCAGTTCGGGGGGGTCAAGCTCCTACGAGCAGTACTTC. The chain combines TRBV7-3 with TRBJ2-7; 8 bases match TRBD2. V lost 6 bases, J lost 0 bases, and 7 bases stayed unmatched. CDR1 is SGHTA, CDR2 FQGTGA, per germline. CDR3 length equals 15 residues.

In the case of this clonotype: This may be a read error: a much more frequent sequence differs by one nucleotide. The rearrangement links TRBV14 to TRBJ2-3; 9 bases map to TRBD2. Germline values: CDR1 SGHDN, CDR2 FVKESK. This CDR3 has 15 amino acids. CDR3 region: CAISIAGAGADTQYF. The CDR3 DNA reads TGTGCCATCAGCATAGCGGGGGCCGGGGCAGATACGCAGTATTTT.